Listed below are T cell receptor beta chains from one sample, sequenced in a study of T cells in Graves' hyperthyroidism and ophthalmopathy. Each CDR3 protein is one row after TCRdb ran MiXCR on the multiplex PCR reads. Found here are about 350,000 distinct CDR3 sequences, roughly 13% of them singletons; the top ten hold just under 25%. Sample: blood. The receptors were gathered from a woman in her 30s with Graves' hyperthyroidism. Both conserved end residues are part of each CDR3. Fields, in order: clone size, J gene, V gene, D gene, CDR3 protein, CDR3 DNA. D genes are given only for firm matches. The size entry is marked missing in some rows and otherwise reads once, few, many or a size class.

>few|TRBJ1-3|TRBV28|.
CASRPFGRFSGNTIYF
TGTGCCAGCAGGCCATTCGGACGGTTCTCTGGAAACACCATATATTTT
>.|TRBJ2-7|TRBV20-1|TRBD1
CSARATGNSYEQYF
TGCAGTGCTAGAGCGACAGGGAACTCCTACGAGCAGTACTTC
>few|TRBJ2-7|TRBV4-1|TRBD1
CASSQLDRDRDYEQYF
TGCGCCAGCAGCCAATTAGACCGGGACAGGGACTACGAGCAGTACTTC
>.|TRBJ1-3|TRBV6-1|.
CASRSTVSGNTIYF
TGTGCCAGCAGGTCGACAGTCTCTGGAAACACCATATATTTT
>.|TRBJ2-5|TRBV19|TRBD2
CASSRGRVSEETQYF
TGTGCCAGTAGTAGAGGGAGGGTGTCGGAAGAGACCCAGTACTTC
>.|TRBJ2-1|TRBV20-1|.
CSASVPESSYNEQFF
TGCAGTGCCTCCGTTCCGGAGAGCTCCTACAATGAGCAGTTCTTC
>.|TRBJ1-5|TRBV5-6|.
CASSLWGDSNQPQHF
TGTGCCAGCAGCTTGTGGGGCGATAGCAATCAGCCCCAGCATTTT
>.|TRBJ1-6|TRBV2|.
CASKPGYNSPLHF
TGTGCCAGCAAGCCAGGTTATAATTCACCCCTCCACTTT
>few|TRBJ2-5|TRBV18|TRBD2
CASSPPSGRTEAQYF
TGTGCCAGCTCACCACCTAGCGGGAGAACGGAGGCCCAGTACTTC
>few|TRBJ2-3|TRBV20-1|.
CSANPGGDTQYF
TGCAGTGCTAACCCTGGGGGGGATACGCAGTATTTT
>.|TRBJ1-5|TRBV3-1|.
CASSLGGGHSNQPQHF
TGTGCCAGCAGCCTTGGGGGAGGGCATAGCAATCAGCCCCAGCATTTT
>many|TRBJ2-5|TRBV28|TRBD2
CASKKREFSTRETQYF
TGTGCCAGCAAAAAGCGGGAGTTCTCTACAAGGGAGACCCAGTACTTC
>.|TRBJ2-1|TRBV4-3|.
CASSERARGNEQFF
TGCGCCAGCAGCGAAAGGGCCCGGGGCAATGAGCAGTTCTTC
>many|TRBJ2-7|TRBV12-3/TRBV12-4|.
CASSSPTRYEQYF
TGTGCCAGCAGCTCCCCGACACGCTACGAGCAGTACTTC
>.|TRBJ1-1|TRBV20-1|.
CSARGRDTEAFF
TGCAGTGCACGAGGCAGGGACACTGAAGCTTTCTTT
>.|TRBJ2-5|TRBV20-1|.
CSARTSRGFVGSQETQYF
TGCAGTGCTAGAACCTCTCGGGGTTTCGTCGGGAGTCAAGAGACCCAGTACTTC
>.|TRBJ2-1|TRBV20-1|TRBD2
CSAPPHQAGAYNEQFF
TGCAGTGCTCCCCCTCATCAGGCGGGAGCTTACAATGAGCAGTTCTTC
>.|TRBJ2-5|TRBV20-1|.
CSAPETQYF
TGCAGTGCTCCCGAGACCCAGTACTTC
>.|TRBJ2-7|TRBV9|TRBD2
CASSGSREGPSYEQYF
TGTGCCAGCAGCGGAAGCCGGGAGGGCCCCTCCTACGAGCAGTACTTC
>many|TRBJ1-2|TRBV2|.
CASSDSAYGYTF
TGTGCCAGCAGTGATTCCGCCTATGGCTACACCTTC
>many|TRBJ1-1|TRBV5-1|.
CASSLSDTEAFF
TGCGCCAGCAGCTTGTCCGACACTGAAGCTTTCTTT
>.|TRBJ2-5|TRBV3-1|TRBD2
CASSQRAQAGGRAGETQYF
TGTGCCAGCAGCCAAAGGGCCCAGGCGGGCGGGAGGGCCGGAGAGACCCAGTACTTC
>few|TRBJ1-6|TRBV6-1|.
CASSEAEGRSPLHF
TGTGCCAGCAGTGAAGCAGAGGGTCGCTCACCCCTCCACTTT
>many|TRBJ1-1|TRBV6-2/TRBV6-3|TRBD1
CASGITGDTEAFF
TGTGCCAGCGGAATAACAGGGGACACTGAAGCTTTCTTT
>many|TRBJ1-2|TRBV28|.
CAIRGGVGYTF
TGTGCCATTAGGGGAGGAGTAGGCTACACCTTC
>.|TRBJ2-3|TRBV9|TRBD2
CASSVGLREGTDTQYF
TGTGCCAGCAGCGTGGGATTGCGGGAGGGCACAGATACGCAGTATTTT
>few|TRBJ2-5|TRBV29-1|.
CSVEPRGLETQYF
TGCAGCGTTGAACCAAGGGGCCTAGAGACCCAGTACTTC
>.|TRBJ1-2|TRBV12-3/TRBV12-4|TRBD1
CASSFTGGGGYTF
TGTGCCAGCAGTTTCACAGGGGGCGGAGGCTACACCTTC
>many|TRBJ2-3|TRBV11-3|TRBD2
CASSPRGGGRTQYF
TGTGCCAGCAGCCCGCGAGGCGGGGGGAGGACGCAGTATTTT
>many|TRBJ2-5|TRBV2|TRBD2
CASSPPGAGGQETQYF
TGTGCCAGCAGCCCCCCTGGAGCGGGAGGGCAAGAGACCCAGTACTTC
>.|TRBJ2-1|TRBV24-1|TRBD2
CATSDALAGSYNEQFF
TGTGCCACCAGTGATGCTCTAGCGGGCTCCTACAATGAGCAGTTCTTC
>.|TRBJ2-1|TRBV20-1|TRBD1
CSATTGTGLNEQFF
TGCAGTGCAACCACCGGGACAGGGTTAAATGAGCAGTTCTTC
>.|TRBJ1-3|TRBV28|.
CASSSSSMFTIYF
TGTGCCAGCAGTTCCTCGTCCATGTTCACCATATATTTT
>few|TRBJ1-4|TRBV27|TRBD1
CASSSYRGVCEKLFF
TGTGCCAGCAGTTCCTACAGGGGAGTATGCGAAAAACTGTTTTTT
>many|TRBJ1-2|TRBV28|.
CASNDAGLNYGYTF
TGTGCCAGCAATGATGCAGGACTCAACTATGGCTACACCTTC
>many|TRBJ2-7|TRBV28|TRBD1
CASSPRGTGDHEQYF
TGTGCCAGCAGTCCTAGAGGGACAGGGGATCACGAGCAGTACTTC
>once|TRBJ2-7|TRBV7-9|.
CASRWGSEQYF
TGTGCCAGCCGATGGGGGAGCGAGCAGTACTTC
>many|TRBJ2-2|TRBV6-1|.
CAAIRPNTGELFF
TGTGCCGCTATTCGCCCGAACACCGGGGAGCTGTTTTTT
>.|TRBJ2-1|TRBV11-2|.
CASSSPREVSTVQFF
TGTGCCAGCAGCTCCCCCAGAGAAGTTAGTACTGTGCAGTTCTTC
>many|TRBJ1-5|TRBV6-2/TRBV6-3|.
CASKMGQRQPQHF
TGTGCCAGCAAAATGGGACAAAGGCAGCCCCAGCATTTT
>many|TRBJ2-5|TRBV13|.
CASLRGREETQYF
TGTGCCAGCCTACGGGGTAGGGAAGAGACCCAGTACTTC
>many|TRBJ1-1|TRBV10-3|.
CAISEGAGMNTEAFF
TGTGCCATCAGTGAGGGTGCGGGAATGAACACTGAAGCTTTCTTT